This T cell receptor (beta chain) was sequenced during a study of OX40 agonist ivuxolimab in advanced cancers. Looking at the study overall: Anti-PD-1, anti-PD-L1 or anti-CTLA-4 therapy given earlier was allowed, and over 35% had some.

If patients had autoimmune disease history or systemic immunosuppression, they were excluded. The CDR3 runs to 11 residues. V shed 4 bases and J shed 7 bases, with 7 bases lying between them. The germline gives CDR1 MGHDK, CDR2 SYGVNS. Some clones are missing from TCRdb's copy, which holds only in-frame ones; the method was immunoSEQ multiplex PCR. The sample carries tens of thousands of clones, just under 90% recorded once. This clonotype was obtained from an adult with an advanced solid tumor such as melanoma, head and neck, liver or kidney cancer. This rearrangement joins TRBV25-1 to TRBJ1-1; D is unclear. The specimen was CD4+ or CD8+ T cells sorted from blood, collected in a trial of the OX40 agonist ivuxolimab. The CDR3 here is CASSVYGEAFF. CDR3 sequence (DNA): TGTGCCAGCAGTGTTTACGGTGAAGCTTTCTTT.